Ten or more counts support the clone carrying this TCR beta chain. Its antigen remains unknown. This specimen comes from a study of T-cell reconstitution after alpha-beta-depleted transplantation in children. Overall study findings and caveats: It was newly produced T cells that mostly accounted for T-cell counts and diversity one year after transplant.

TCRbeta library preparation incorporated unique molecular identifiers. TCRdb re-analysed the PCR reads in MiXCR, keeping a single row per CDR3 protein. The top ten clones hold approximately 4.5% of a sample with around 800,000 distinct CDR3 sequences, roughly 15% of them seen once. This TCR was sampled from a male patient between 5 and 17 years old who had a stem cell transplant for acute lymphoblastic leukemia, so the T cells may come from the graft donor. The sequencing used PBMCs, mostly from graft donor cells, collected 360 days after TCRalphabeta/CD19-depleted stem cell transplant.

CDR3 amino acids: CASSPGTGGPNQQFF. The DNA of the CDR3 is TGTGCCAGCAGCCCCGGGACAGGGGGGCCCAATCAGCAGTTCTTC. V usage is TRBV21-1 and J usage is TRBJ2-1; TRBD1, as called in the table, went unchecked against the DNA. TRBV21-1 is noted as a pseudogene. The CDR3 is made up of 15 amino acids.